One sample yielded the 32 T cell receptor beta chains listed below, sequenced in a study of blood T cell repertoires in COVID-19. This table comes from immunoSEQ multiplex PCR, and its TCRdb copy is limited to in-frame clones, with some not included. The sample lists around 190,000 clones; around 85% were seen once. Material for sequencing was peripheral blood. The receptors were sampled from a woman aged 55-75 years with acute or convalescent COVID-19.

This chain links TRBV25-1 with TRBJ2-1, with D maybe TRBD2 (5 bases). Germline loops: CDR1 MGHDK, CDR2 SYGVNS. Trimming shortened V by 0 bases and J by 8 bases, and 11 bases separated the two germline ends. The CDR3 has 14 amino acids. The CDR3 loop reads CASSEYGERDEQFF. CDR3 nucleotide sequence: TGTGCCAGCAGTGAATATGGGGAGAGGGATGAGCAGTTCTTC.

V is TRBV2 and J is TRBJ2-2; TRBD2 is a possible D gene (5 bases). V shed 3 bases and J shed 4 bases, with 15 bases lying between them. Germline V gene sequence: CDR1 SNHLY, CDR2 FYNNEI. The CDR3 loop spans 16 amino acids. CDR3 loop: CASSEASGAFTGELFF. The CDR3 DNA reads TGTGCCAGCAGTGAGGCCAGCGGAGCCTTCACCGGGGAGCTGTTTTTT.

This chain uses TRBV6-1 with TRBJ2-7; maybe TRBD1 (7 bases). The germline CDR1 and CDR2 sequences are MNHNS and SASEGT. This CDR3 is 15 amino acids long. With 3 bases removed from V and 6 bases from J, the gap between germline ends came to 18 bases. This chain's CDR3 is CASSEQGGSGREQYF. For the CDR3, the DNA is TGTGCCAGCAGTGAGCAGGGGGGTAGCGGCCGCGAGCAGTACTTC.

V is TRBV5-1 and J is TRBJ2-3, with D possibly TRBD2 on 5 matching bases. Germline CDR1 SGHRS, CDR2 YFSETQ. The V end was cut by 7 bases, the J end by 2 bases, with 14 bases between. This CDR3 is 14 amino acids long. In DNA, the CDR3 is TGCGCCAGCGGCCCCGAGCGGAACACAGATACGCAGTATTTT. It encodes CASGPERNTDTQYF.

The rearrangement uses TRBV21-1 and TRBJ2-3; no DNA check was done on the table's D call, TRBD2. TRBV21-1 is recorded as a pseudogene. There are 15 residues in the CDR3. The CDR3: CARTSGRDSTDTQYF. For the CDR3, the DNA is TGTGCCAGGACTAGCGGGAGGGATAGCACAGATACGCAGTATTTT.

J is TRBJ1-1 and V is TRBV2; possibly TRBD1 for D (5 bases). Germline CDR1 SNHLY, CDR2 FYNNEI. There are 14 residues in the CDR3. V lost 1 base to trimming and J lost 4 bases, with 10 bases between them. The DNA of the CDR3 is TGTGCCAGCAGTGAAGGTGGGCAGGGCACTGAAGCTTTCTTT. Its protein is CASSEGGQGTEAFF.

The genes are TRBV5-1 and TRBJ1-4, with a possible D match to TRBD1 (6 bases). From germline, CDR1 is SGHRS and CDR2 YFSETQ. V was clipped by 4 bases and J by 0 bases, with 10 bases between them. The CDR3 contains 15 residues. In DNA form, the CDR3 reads TGCGCCAGCAGCGTAGGGACATCAACTAATGAAAAACTGTTTTTT. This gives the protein CASSVGTSTNEKLFF.

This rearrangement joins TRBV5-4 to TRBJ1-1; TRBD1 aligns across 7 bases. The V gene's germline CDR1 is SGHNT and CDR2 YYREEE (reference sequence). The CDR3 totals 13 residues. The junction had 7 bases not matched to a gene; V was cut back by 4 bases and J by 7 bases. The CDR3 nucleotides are TGTGCCAGCAGCCCGGGACAGCAAGGTGAAGCTTTCTTT. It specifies CASSPGQQGEAFF.

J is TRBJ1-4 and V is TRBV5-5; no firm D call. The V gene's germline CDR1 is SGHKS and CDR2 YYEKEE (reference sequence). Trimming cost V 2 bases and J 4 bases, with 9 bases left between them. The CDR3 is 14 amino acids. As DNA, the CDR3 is TGTGCCAGCAGCTTCGAGGGTATTAATGAAAAACTGTTTTTT. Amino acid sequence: CASSFEGINEKLFF.

Here the CDR3 reads CASSATSGRETQYF. As DNA, the CDR3 is TGTGCCAGTAGTGCAACTAGCGGGAGAGAGACCCAGTACTTC. The chain has TRBV19 and TRBJ2-5; the match to TRBD2 covers 11 bases. Germline CDR1 and CDR2: LNHDA and SQIVND (reference sequence). The junction had 3 bases not matched to a gene; V was cut back by 5 bases and J by 4 bases. The CDR3 is 14 residues long.

CDR3 loop: CAWRGPVRAFF. CDR3 DNA sequence: TGTGCCTGGAGGGGGCCAGTACGAGCTTTCTTT. The chain employs TRBV30 and TRBJ1-1; D perhaps matches TRBD1 (5 bases). The V end lost 3 bases, the J end lost 10 bases, and 12 bases lay between the germline ends. The length of the CDR3 is 11 residues. Looked up from germline, CDR1 is GTSNPN and CDR2 is SVGIG (reference sequence).

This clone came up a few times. The DNA for the CDR3 is TGTGCCATCGGGGGGGGAGAGACCCAGTACTTC. It specifies CAIGGGETQYF. The gene calls are TRBV10-3 and TRBJ2-5, with 7 bases identical to TRBD2. The V gene's germline CDR1 is ENHRY and CDR2 SYGVKD. J was trimmed by 4 bases and V by 8 bases; bases with no gene match: 1. The CDR3 spans 11 residues.

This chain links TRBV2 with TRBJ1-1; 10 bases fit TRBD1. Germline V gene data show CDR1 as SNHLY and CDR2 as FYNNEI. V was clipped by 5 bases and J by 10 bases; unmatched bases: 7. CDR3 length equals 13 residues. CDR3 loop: CASSNDRGRIAFF. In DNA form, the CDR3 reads TGTGCCAGCAGTAATGACAGGGGGCGCATAGCTTTCTTT.

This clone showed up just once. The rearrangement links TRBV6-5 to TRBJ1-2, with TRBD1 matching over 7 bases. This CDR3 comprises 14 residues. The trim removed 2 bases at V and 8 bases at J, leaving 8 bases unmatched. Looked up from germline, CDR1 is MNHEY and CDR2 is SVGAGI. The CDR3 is CASSYPEGAEGYTF. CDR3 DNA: TGTGCCAGCAGTTACCCCGAGGGGGCAGAGGGCTACACCTTC.

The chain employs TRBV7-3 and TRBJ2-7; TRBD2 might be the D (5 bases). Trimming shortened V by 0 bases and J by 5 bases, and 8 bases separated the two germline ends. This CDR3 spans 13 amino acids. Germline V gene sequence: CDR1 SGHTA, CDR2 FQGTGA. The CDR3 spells CASSLTAGNEQYV. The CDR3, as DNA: TGTGCCAGCAGCTTAACGGCCGGGAACGAGCAGTACGTC.

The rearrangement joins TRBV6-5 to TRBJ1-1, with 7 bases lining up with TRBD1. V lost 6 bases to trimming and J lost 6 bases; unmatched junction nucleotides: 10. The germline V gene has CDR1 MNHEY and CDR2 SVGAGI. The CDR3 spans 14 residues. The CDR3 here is CASRVDRVVSEAFF. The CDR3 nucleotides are TGTGCCAGCAGGGTAGACAGGGTTGTATCTGAAGCTTTCTTT.

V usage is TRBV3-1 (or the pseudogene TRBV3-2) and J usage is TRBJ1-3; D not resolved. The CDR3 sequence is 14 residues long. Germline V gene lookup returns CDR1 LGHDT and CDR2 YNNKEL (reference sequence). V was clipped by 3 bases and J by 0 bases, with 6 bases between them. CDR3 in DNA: TGTGCCAGCAGCCATCTCTACTCTGGAAACACCATATATTTT. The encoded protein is CASSHLYSGNTIYF.

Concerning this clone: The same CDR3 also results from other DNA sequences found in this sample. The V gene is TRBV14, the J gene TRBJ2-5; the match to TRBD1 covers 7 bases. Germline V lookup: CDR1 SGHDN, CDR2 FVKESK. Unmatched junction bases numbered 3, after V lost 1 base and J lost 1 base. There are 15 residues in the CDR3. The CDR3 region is CASSQGGTAQETQYF. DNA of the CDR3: TGTGCCAGCAGCCAAGGGGGGACAGCCCAAGAGACCCAGTACTTC.

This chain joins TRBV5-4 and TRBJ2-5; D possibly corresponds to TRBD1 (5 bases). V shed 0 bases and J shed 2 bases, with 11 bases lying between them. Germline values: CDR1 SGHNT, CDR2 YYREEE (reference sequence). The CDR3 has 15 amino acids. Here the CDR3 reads CASSLGQLLQETQYF. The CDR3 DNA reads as TGTGCCAGCAGCTTGGGACAGCTACTTCAAGAGACCCAGTACTTC.

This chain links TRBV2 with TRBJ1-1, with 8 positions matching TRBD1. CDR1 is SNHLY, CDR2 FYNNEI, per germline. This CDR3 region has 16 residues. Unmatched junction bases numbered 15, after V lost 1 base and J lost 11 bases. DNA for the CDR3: TGTGCCAGCAGTGAAGGGGGCCAGGGGGCCAACCGGGGGGCTTTCTTT. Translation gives CASSEGGQGANRGAFF.

CDR3 sequence: CAISESSGQETQYF. The CDR3 DNA follows: TGTGCCATCAGTGAGTCTTCAGGGCAGGAGACCCAGTACTTC. The genes are TRBV10-3 and TRBJ2-5; maybe TRBD1 (5 bases). Germline-derived CDR1 and CDR2 are ENHRY and SYGVKD. This CDR3 region has 14 residues. V lost 0 bases to trimming and J lost 5 bases, with 10 bases between them.

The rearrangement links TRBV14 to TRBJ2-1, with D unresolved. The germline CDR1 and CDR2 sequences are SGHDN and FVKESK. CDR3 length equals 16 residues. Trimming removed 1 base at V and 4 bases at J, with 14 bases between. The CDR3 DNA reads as TGTGCCAGCAGCCAAGCACACATAAGTCTGTACAATGAGCAGTTCTTC. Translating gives CASSQAHISLYNEQFF. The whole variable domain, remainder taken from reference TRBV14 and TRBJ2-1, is EAGVTQFPSHSVIEKGQTVTLRCDPISGHDNLYWYRRVMGKEIKFLLHFVKESKQDESGMPNNRFLAERTGGTYSTLKVQPAELEDSGVYFCASSQAHISLYNEQFFGPGTRLTVL.

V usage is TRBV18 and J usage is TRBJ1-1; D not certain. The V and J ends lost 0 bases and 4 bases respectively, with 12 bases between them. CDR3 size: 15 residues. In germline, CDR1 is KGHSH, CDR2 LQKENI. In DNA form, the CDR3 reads TGTGCCAGCTCACCACCGGTCGGAGGGAGCACTGAAGCTTTCTTT. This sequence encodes CASSPPVGGSTEAFF.

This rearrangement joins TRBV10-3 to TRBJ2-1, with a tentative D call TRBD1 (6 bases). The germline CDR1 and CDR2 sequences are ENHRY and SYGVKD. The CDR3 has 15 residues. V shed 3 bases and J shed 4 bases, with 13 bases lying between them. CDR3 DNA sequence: TGTGCCATCAGTGAACCTAGCAGGGGATACAATGAGCAGTTCTTC. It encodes CAISEPSRGYNEQFF.

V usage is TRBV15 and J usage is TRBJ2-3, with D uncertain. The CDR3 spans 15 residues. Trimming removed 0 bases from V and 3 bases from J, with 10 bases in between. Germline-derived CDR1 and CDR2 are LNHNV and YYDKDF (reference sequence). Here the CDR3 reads CATSRDPTTTDTQYF. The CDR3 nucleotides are TGTGCCACCAGCAGAGATCCTACTACTACAGATACGCAGTATTTT.

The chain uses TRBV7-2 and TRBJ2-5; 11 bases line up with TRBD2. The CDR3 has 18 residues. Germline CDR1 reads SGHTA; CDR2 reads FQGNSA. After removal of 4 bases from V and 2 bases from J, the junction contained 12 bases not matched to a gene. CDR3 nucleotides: TGTGCCAGCAGCTCCCAGGTACTAGCGGGAGTCGATCAAGAGACCCAGTACTTC. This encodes CASSSQVLAGVDQETQYF. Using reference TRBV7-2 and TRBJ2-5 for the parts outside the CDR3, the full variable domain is GAGVSQSPSNKVTEKGKDVELRCDPISGHTALYWYRQSLGQGLEFLIYFQGNSAPDKSGLPSDRFSAERTGGSVSTLTIQRTQQEDSAVYLCASSSQVLAGVDQETQYFGPGTRLLVL.

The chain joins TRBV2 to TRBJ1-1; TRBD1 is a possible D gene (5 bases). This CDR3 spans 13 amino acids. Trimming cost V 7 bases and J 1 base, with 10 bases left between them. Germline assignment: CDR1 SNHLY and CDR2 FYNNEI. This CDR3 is CASNLQENTEAFF. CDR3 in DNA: TGTGCCAGCAACCTACAGGAGAACACTGAAGCTTTCTTT.

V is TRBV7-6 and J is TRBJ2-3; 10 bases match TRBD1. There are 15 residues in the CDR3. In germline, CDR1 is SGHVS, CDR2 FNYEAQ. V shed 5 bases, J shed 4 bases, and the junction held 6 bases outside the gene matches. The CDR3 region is CASSRGQGVADTQYF. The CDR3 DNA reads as TGTGCCAGCAGCCGCGGACAGGGGGTGGCAGATACGCAGTATTTT.

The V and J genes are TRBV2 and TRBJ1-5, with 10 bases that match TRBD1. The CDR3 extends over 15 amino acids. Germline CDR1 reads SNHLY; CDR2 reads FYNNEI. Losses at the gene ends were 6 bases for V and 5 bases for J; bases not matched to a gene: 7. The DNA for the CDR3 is TGTGCCAGCAGGCGGGACAGGGGCAGGCATCAGCCCCAGCATTTT. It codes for CASRRDRGRHQPQHF.

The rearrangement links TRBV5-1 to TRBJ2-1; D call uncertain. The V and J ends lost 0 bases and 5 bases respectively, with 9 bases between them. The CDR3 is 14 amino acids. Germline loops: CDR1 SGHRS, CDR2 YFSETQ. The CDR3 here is CASSLEFPDNEQFF. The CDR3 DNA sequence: TGCGCCAGCAGCTTGGAGTTTCCGGACAATGAGCAGTTCTTC.

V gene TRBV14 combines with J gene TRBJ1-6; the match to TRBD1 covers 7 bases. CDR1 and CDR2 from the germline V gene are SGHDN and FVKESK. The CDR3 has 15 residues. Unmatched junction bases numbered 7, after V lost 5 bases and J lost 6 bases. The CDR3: CASSGRDRVNSPLHF. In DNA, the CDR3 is TGTGCCAGCAGCGGACGGGACAGAGTTAATTCACCCCTCCACTTT.

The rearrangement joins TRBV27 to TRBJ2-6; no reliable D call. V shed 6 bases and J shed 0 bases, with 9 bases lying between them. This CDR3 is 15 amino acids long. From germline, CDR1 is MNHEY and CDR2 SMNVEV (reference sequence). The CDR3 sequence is CASSPLSSGANVLTF. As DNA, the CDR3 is TGTGCCAGCAGCCCTCTAAGCTCTGGGGCCAACGTCCTGACTTTC.